The source of this TCR beta chain is a study of T cell repertoires in cytomegalovirus infection. Across the whole study: Through public TCR beta signatures, both CMV infection and matching HLA type were indicated.

This clonotype showed up many times. Its target is unknown. TCRdb recomputed calls from the reads with MiXCR, one row per CDR3 protein. The sample holds about 150,000 distinct CDR3 sequences, 23% seen once. Study-level points and caveats: Using cumulative public TCR beta family frequency, the authors identified those who carried CMV together with the relevant HLA. Dominating the ex vivo response were TCR beta clonotypes that were CMV-specific and HLA-C-restricted.

Specimen: PBMCs. This clonotype was sampled from a human donor in good health (CMV status not recorded). Some clones in this sample may be carry-over from other donors' samples.

Here the CDR3 DNA reads TGTGCCAGCAGCCCCCCGGGTTACAATGAGCAGTTCTTC. Its translation is CASSPPGYNEQFF. The chain employs TRBV12-3 or TRBV12-4 and TRBJ2-1; D uncertain. Trimming pared 6 bases from V and 4 bases from J, leaving 10 bases between. The CDR3 loop spans 13 amino acids.